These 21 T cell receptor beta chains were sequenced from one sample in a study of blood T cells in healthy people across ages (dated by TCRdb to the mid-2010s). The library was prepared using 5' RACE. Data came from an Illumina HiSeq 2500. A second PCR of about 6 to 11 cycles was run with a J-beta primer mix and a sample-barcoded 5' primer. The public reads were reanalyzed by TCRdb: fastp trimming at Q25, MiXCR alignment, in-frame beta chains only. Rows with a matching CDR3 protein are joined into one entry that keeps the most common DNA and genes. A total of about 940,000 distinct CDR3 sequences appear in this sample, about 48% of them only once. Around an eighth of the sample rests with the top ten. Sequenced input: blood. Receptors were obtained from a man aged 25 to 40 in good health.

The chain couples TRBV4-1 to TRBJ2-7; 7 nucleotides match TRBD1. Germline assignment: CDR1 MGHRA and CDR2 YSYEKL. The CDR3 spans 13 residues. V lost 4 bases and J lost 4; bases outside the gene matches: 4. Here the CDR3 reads CASSPTGEYEQYF. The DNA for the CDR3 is TGCGCCAGCAGCCCTACAGGGGAATACGAGCAGTACTTC.

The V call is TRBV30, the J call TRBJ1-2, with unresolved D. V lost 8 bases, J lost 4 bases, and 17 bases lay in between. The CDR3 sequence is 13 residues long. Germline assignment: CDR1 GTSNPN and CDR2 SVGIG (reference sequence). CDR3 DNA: TGTGCCGGGCCCCGTCCGGCCGGCTATGGCTACACCTTC. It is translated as CAGPRPAGYGYTF.

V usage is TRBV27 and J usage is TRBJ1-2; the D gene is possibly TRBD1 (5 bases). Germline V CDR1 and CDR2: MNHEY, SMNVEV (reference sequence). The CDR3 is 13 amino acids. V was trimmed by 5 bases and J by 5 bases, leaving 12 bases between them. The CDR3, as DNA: TGTGCCAGCAGTGTGTCAGGGAGGTATGGCTACACCTTC. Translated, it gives CASSVSGRYGYTF.

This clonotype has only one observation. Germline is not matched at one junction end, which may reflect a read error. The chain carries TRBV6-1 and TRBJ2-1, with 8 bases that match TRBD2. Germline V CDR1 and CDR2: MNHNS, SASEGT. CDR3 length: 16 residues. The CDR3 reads CASSAVAGSSHNEQFF. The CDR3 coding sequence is TGTGCCAGCAGTGCCGTAGCGGGAAGCTCCCACAATGAGCAGTTCTTC.

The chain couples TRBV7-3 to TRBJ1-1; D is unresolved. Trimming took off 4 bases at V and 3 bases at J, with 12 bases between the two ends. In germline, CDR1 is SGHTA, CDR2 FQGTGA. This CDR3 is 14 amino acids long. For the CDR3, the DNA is TGTGCCAGCAGCTGGGAACCTTTGGACACTGAAGCTTTCTTT. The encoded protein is CASSWEPLDTEAFF.

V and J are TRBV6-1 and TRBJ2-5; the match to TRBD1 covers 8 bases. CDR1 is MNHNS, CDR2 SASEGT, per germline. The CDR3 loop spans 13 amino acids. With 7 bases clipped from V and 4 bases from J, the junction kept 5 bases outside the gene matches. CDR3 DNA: TGTGCCAGCACCCGGACAGGGAGAGAGACCCAGTACTTC. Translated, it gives CASTRTGRETQYF.

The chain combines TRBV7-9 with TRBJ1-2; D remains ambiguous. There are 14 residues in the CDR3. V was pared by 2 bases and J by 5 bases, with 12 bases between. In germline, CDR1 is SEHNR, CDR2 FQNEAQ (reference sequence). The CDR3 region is CASSLKEGKYGYTF. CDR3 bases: TGTGCCAGCAGCTTAAAGGAAGGGAAATATGGCTACACCTTC.

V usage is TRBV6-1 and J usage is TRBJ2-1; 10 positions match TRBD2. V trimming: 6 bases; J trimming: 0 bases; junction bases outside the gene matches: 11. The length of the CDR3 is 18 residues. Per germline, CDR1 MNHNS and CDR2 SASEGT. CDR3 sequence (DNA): TGTGCCAGCAGGTTGCTAGCGGGGGCCCCAGGCTCCTACAATGAGCAGTTCTTC. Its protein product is CASRLLAGAPGSYNEQFF.

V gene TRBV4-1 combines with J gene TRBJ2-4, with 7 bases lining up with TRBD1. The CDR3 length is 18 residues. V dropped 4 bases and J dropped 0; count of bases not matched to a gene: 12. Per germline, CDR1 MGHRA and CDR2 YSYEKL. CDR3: CASSPGQAVSLAKNIQYF. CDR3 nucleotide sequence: TGCGCCAGCAGCCCTGGACAGGCCGTATCGCTAGCCAAAAACATTCAGTACTTC.

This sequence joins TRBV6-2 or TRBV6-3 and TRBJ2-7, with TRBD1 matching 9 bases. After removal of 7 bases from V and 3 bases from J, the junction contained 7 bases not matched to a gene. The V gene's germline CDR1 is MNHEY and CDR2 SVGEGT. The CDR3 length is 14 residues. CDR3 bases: TGTGCCAGCACTCCGGGACAGGGATACTACGAGCAGTACTTC. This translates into CASTPGQGYYEQYF.

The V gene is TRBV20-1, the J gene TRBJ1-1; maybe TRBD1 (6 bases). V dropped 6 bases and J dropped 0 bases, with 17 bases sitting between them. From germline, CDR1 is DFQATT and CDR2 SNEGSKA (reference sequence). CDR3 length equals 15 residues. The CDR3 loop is CSAKKGGGVNTEAFF. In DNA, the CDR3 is TGCAGTGCCAAAAAAGGGGGTGGCGTGAACACTGAAGCTTTCTTT.

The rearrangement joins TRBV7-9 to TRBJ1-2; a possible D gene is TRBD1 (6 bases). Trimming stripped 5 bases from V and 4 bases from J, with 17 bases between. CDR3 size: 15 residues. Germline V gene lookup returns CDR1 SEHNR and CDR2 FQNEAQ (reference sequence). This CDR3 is CASSPALQGGYGYTF. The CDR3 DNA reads TGTGCCAGCAGCCCTGCCCTACAGGGCGGCTATGGCTACACCTTC.

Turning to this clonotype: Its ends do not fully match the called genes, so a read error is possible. This CDR3 is CASRTPNYGYTF. CDR3 DNA sequence: TGTGCCAGCAGGACACCTAACTATGGCTACACTTTC. The chain combines TRBV5-6 with TRBJ1-2; no reliable D call. Per germline, CDR1 SGHDT and CDR2 YYEEEE. The CDR3 covers 12 residues.

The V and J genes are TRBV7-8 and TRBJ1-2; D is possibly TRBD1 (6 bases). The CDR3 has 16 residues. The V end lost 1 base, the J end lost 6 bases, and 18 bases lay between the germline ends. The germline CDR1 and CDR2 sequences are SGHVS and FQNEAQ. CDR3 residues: CASSLVEYRARDGYTF. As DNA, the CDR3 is TGTGCCAGCAGCTTAGTTGAGTACAGGGCGAGGGATGGCTACACCTTC.

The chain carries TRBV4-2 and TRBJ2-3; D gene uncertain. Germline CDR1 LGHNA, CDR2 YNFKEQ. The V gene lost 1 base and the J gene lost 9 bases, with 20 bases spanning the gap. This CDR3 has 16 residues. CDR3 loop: CASSQAGPTEAKTQYF. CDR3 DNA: TGTGCCAGCAGCCAAGCGGGCCCCACTGAGGCAAAAACGCAGTATTTT.

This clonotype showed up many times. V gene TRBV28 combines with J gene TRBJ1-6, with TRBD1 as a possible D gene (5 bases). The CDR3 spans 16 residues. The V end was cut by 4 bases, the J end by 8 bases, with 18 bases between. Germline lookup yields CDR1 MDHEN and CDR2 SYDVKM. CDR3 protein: CASSYRPDTRHSPLHF. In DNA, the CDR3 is TGTGCCAGCAGTTATCGACCGGACACCCGCCATTCACCCCTCCACTTT. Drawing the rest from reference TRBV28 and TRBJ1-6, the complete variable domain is DVKVTQSSRYLVKRTGEKVFLECVQDMDHENMFWYRQDPGLGLRLIYFSYDVKMKEKGDIPEGYSVSREKKERFSLILESASTNQTSMYLCASSYRPDTRHSPLHFGNGTRLTVT.

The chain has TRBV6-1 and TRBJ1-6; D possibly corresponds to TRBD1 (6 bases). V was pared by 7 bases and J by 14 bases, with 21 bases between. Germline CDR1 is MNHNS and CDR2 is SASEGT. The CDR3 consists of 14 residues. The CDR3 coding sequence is TGTGCCAGCAAACAGGGTCCCGAGGGTTACACCCTCCACTTT. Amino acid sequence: CASKQGPEGYTLHF.

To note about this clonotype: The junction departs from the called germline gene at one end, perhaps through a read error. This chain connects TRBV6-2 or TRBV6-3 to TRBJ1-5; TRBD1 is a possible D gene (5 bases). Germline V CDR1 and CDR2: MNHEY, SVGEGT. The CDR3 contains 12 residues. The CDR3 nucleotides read TGTGCCGGCAGATGGGGGGATCAGCCCCAGCATTTT. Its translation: CAGRWGDQPQHF.

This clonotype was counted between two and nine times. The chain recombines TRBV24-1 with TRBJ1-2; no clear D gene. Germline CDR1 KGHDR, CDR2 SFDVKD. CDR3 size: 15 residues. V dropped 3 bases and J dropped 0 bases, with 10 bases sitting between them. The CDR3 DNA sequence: TGTGCCACCAGTGATACGGCGGATCCTAACTATGGCTACACCTTC. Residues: CATSDTADPNYGYTF.

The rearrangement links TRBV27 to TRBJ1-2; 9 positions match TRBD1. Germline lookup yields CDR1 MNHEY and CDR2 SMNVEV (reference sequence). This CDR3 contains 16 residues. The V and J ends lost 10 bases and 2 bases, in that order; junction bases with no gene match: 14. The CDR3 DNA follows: TGTGCCAACAGGACCCGTGGGACAGGGACAAACTATGGCTACACCTTC. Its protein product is CANRTRGTGTNYGYTF.

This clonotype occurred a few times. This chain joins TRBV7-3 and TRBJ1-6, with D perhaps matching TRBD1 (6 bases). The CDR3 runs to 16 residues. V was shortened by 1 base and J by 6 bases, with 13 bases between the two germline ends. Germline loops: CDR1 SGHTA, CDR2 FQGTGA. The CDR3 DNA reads TGTGCCAGCAGCTTAAGCCCGGGGGCGCCTAATTCACCCCTCCACTTT. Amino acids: CASSLSPGAPNSPLHF.